A selection of T cell receptor beta chains follows, all from one sample in a study of T cells after yellow fever vaccination. TCRdb reprocessed the 5' RACE reads via MiXCR and lists one record per CDR3 protein. The table records about 73,000 distinct CDR3 sequences, about 7.7% of them present only once. The specimen comprised CD8+ T cells sorted from PBMCs, sampled on the day of the yellow fever booster vaccination. Every receptor here comes from a man aged 25-40 years who received the YFV17D yellow fever vaccine. The conserved cysteine and the conserved F or W are not part of the CDR3 here. Clone size, where shown, is once, few, many, or a class for clones that have expanded.

size | J | V | CDR3
many | TRBJ1-2 | TRBV9 | ASSVGDSGTGRSGYT
- | TRBJ2-7 | TRBV6-2/TRBV6-3 | ASCPSRNEQY
many | TRBJ2-1 | TRBV28 | ASSLSGRAYNEQF
- | TRBJ2-7 | TRBV4-3 | ASSQDGDSSYEQY
many | TRBJ2-7 | TRBV9 | ASSAQGASYEQY
few | TRBJ2-7 | TRBV7-9 | ALRGPVYEQY
- | TRBJ2-1 | TRBV2 | ASSRLLLDEQF
few | TRBJ2-7 | TRBV5-4 | ASSLQGEQY
many | TRBJ2-1 | TRBV7-6 | ASSLITGTGEQF
- | TRBJ1-4 | TRBV19 | ASSPGTGIEKLF
- | TRBJ2-6 | TRBV12-3/TRBV12-4 | ASSFFGANVLT
- | TRBJ2-1 | TRBV6-5 | ASSPSPGGLEYPVNEQF
many | TRBJ2-1 | TRBV7-6 | ASSSLALTYNEQF
- | TRBJ2-3 | TRBV15 | ATQTSGSTDTQY
few | TRBJ2-4 | TRBV12-3/TRBV12-4 | ASSALGWTKNIQY
few | TRBJ2-3 | TRBV18 | ASSPREPRPDTQY
- | TRBJ1-2 | TRBV3-1 | ASSQGRRTGEYGYT
many | TRBJ2-5 | TRBV10-3 | ATQDLVRQETQY
few | TRBJ2-3 | TRBV7-7 | ASSLAGNRDTQY
few | TRBJ2-5 | TRBV6-5 | ASSYYASARETQY
few | TRBJ2-7 | TRBV12-5 | ASGLLPGQVTYEQY
- | TRBJ2-7 | TRBV7-8 | ASSFQTSGPYEQY
- | TRBJ2-3 | TRBV19 | ASGLAGVGTDTQY
few | TRBJ2-7 | TRBV6-2/TRBV6-3 | ASSLFGGGGEQY
few | TRBJ2-1 | TRBV9 | ASSVEPALYNEQF
- | TRBJ1-1 | TRBV27 | ASSLVRDSVEAF
few | TRBJ2-3 | TRBV7-8 | ASRYISTDTQY
few | TRBJ2-7 | TRBV6-2/TRBV6-3 | ASTAGGGGNEQY
few | TRBJ2-7 | TRBV11-2 | ASSLEWGTSGTAYEQY
many | TRBJ2-4 | TRBV28 | ASSFPAGVRNIQY
- | TRBJ2-1 | TRBV27 | ASTPGSGGLGSYNEQF
many | TRBJ1-1 | TRBV11-2 | ASSVGQDMNTEAF
few | TRBJ2-7 | TRBV2 | ASTGDYEQY
few | TRBJ2-3 | TRBV7-8 | ASSFLGFTDTQY
- | TRBJ2-7 | TRBV7-2 | ASSYSGDYEQY
- | TRBJ2-7 | TRBV18 | ASSPSGASNRDLAYEQY
- | TRBJ2-3 | TRBV28 | ASGNPGPTDTQY
- | TRBJ2-3 | TRBV11-2 | ASSSVGREIADTQY
few | TRBJ2-3 | TRBV24-1 | ATSDNRDTDTQY
- | TRBJ2-3 | TRBV7-9 | ASSLVGRSTDTQY